The source of this T cell receptor (beta chain) is a study of response to subunit inactivated influenza vaccine. Study-wide results and limits: The authors suggested that few new T cells are recruited per seasonal influenza vaccination.

V was cut by 3 bases and J by 7 bases, with 12 bases left in between. Germline V CDR1 and CDR2: KGHSH, LQKENI. This CDR3 contains 14 residues. Comment on this clonotype: No antigen is known for it.

One entry per CDR3 protein results from TCRdb running MiXCR on the RT-PCR reads. The sample lists 600,000 to 850,000 distinct CDR3 sequences; around 13% were seen once. This clonotype was sampled from a man in his fifties or sixties who received an inactivated influenza vaccine. This chain joins TRBV18 and TRBJ2-2; TRBD1 is a possible D gene (5 bases). This specimen was PBMCs from blood, taken around 15 days before vaccination. CDR3 DNA: TGTGCCAGCTCACCTACAGCAAGGGGCGGGGAGCTGTTTTTT. Amino acid sequence: CASSPTARGGELFF.